The 24 T cell receptor beta chains given below trace back to one sample, sequenced in a study of memory CD4+ T cells and cytomegalovirus serostatus. Generated by immunoSEQ multiplex PCR, the TCRdb table keeps only in-frame clones and is missing some. This table has approximately 88,000 clones, 75% to 90% appearing once. The sort gate was single viable CD3+CD4+CD8-CD45RO+ cells for memory CD4+ T cells. Sequenced material: memory CD4+ T cells from blood. All receptors come from an adult in good health and CMV-seropositive.

The chain has TRBV4-1 and TRBJ2-1, with D possibly called TRBD1 or TRBD2 (5 bases each). V was clipped by 1 base and J by 2 bases, with 6 bases between them. Germline V gene sequence: CDR1 MGHRA, CDR2 YSYEKL. The CDR3 spans 14 residues. This CDR3 reads CASSQVGAYNEQFF. In DNA, the CDR3 is TGCGCCAGCAGCCAAGTGGGGGCCTACAATGAGCAGTTCTTC.

The table lists this clone with a few counts. This chain uses TRBV4-1 with TRBJ2-5; 15 bases are shared with TRBD2. Germline CDR1 MGHRA, CDR2 YSYEKL. J gave up 3 bases and V 5 bases, and 7 bases lay outside the gene matches. The CDR3 is made up of 17 amino acids. CDR3 bases: TGCGCCAGCAGCTTTCGGACTAGCGGGAGGGAGAAAGAGACCCAGTACTTC. It codes for CASSFRTSGREKETQYF.

This clone turned up a few times. This chain uses TRBV7-9 with TRBJ1-2, with 7 bases lining up with TRBD1. CDR1 and CDR2 (germline): SEHNR, FQNEAQ (reference sequence). CDR3 length equals 15 residues. The trim removed 3 bases at V and 1 base at J, leaving 5 bases unmatched. CDR3 protein: CASSFQGQLNYGYTF. CDR3 DNA sequence: TGTGCCAGCAGCTTCCAGGGACAGCTTAACTATGGCTACACCTTC.

This clone was seen a single time. The junction differs from germline at one of its ends, possibly a read error. The rearrangement links TRBV18 to TRBJ1-3, with 8 bases that match TRBD1. The CDR3 is 12 residues long. Germline lookup yields CDR1 KGHSH and CDR2 LQKENI. CDR3 sequence: CASSPYSGQAHF. As DNA, the CDR3 is TGTGCCAGCTCACCTTACTCGGGACAGGCCCATTTT.

This clone was seen once. The chain couples TRBV18 to TRBJ1-4, with 7 bases matching TRBD1. The CDR3 spans 16 residues. Looked up from germline, CDR1 is KGHSH and CDR2 is LQKENI. Trimming took 6 bases from V and 5 from J; bases not matched to a gene: 12. The CDR3 coding sequence is TGTGCCAGCTCCACGAGGCCGGGACAGAACAATGAAAAACTGTTTTTT. Its protein product is CASSTRPGQNNEKLFF.

The rearrangement uses TRBV28 and TRBJ2-3; 7 positions agree with TRBD2. V dropped 3 bases and J dropped 2; count of bases not matched to a gene: 2. The CDR3 is 14 residues long. The V gene's germline CDR1 is MDHEN and CDR2 SYDVKM. CDR3 sequence: CASSFGTNTDTQYF. For the CDR3, the DNA is TGTGCCAGCAGTTTTGGGACTAACACAGATACGCAGTATTTT. Looking up the rest from reference TRBV28 and TRBJ2-3 gives the full variable domain: DVKVTQSSRYLVKRTGEKVFLECVQDMDHENMFWYRQDPGLGLRLIYFSYDVKMKEKGDIPEGYSVSREKKERFSLILESASTNQTSMYLCASSFGTNTDTQYFGPGTRLTVL.

With regard to this clone: Other DNA sequences in the sample encode the same CDR3. The chain is built from TRBV7-3 and TRBJ2-3; 7 bases agree with TRBD2. Trimming cost V 1 base and J 3 bases; bases outside gene matches: 4. The V gene's germline CDR1 is SGHTA and CDR2 FQGTGA. CDR3 length: 15 residues. The CDR3 DNA follows: TGTGCCAGCAGCTTAAAGCGGGGTGGGACAGATACGCAGTATTTT. This encodes CASSLKRGGTDTQYF.

The chain recombines TRBV6-1 with TRBJ1-1; D is undetermined. The CDR3 is made up of 14 amino acids. Trimming pared 2 bases from V and 0 bases from J, leaving 7 bases between. The germline gives CDR1 MNHNS, CDR2 SASEGT. The CDR3 here is CASSEPQVNTEAFF. CDR3 coding DNA: TGTGCCAGCAGTGAACCCCAAGTGAACACTGAAGCTTTCTTT.

CDR3 sequence: CASSPTGAGTTKDNEQFF. The CDR3 DNA is TGCGCCAGCAGCCCCACCGGGGCCGGGACGACCAAAGACAATGAGCAGTTCTTC. V gene TRBV4-1 combines with J gene TRBJ2-1; D possibly uses TRBD1 or TRBD2 (5 bases each). V lost 4 bases to trimming and J lost 5 bases, with 24 bases between them. In germline, CDR1 is MGHRA, CDR2 YSYEKL. This CDR3 is 18 amino acids long.

CDR3 in DNA: TGTGCCAGCAGTTTAGTTGGCAATGAGCAGTTCTTC. The encoded protein is CASSLVGNEQFF. The chain has TRBV28 and TRBJ2-1; D remains ambiguous. The CDR3 covers 12 residues. V was cut by 2 bases and J by 6 bases, with 5 bases left in between. Per the germline V gene, CDR1 is MDHEN and CDR2 is SYDVKM.

The CDR3 DNA reads as TGTGCCAGCAGCGTAGATCTGGGGACTAAACGTTACAATGAGCAGTTCTTC. Translation gives CASSVDLGTKRYNEQFF. The chain combines TRBV9 with TRBJ2-1; 7 nucleotides agree with TRBD2. V was clipped by 0 bases and J by 4 bases; unmatched bases: 10. The CDR3 has 17 residues. Germline CDR1 reads SGDLS; CDR2 reads YYNGEE.

As concerns this clone: Other DNA sequences in this specimen translate into the identical CDR3. The J gene is TRBJ1-1, the V gene TRBV5-1; D is unresolved. Germline assignment: CDR1 SGHRS and CDR2 YFSETQ. The CDR3 spans 14 residues. Trimming cost V 0 bases and J 0 bases, with 6 bases left between them. The CDR3 is CASSLAGMNTEAFF. The CDR3 DNA reads as TGCGCCAGCAGCTTGGCGGGCATGAACACTGAAGCTTTCTTT.

This chain uses TRBV2 with TRBJ1-1; tentative D call: TRBD1 (5 bases). Germline V gene data show CDR1 as SNHLY and CDR2 as FYNNEI. The CDR3 consists of 16 residues. V was cut by 8 bases and J by 0 bases, with 19 bases left in between. The CDR3 coding sequence is TGTGCCAGCCAGTGGGGGTTGGGCGCGGTGAACACTGAAGCTTTCTTT. As protein: CASQWGLGAVNTEAFF.

The CDR3: CASSFPDREYF. CDR3 bases: TGTGCCAGCAGCTTCCCGGACAGGGAGTACTTC. The chain recombines TRBV7-8 with TRBJ2-7; TRBD1 matches at 8 bases. The germline V gene encodes CDR1 SGHVS and CDR2 FQNEAQ. The ends lost 3 bases at V and 11 bases at J; junction bases unmatched: 3. This CDR3 contains 11 residues.

CDR3 DNA sequence: TGTGCCAGCAGTTTCTTCCCTCGCGTTGAAGCTTTCTTT. Its translation is CASSFFPRVEAFF. V and J are TRBV28 and TRBJ1-1; D not certain. Germline loops: CDR1 MDHEN, CDR2 SYDVKM. CDR3 length: 13 residues. V was pared by 3 bases and J by 7 bases, with 12 bases between.

J is TRBJ1-1 and V is TRBV19, with D hard to call. Germline CDR1 reads LNHDA; CDR2 reads SQIVND (reference sequence). V was shortened by 0 bases and J by 4 bases, with 18 bases between the two germline ends. The CDR3 contains 17 residues. Here the CDR3 reads CASSIDIRRGGSTEAFF. CDR3 nucleotides: TGTGCCAGTAGTATAGATATAAGGCGGGGAGGGAGCACTGAAGCTTTCTTT.

This sequence joins TRBV5-4 and TRBJ1-3; the D gene is possibly TRBD1 (5 bases). V dropped 4 bases and J dropped 3 bases, with 14 bases sitting between them. The germline CDR1 and CDR2 sequences are SGHNT and YYREEE (reference sequence). This CDR3 contains 15 residues. CDR3 amino acids: CASSVDRTLGNTIYF. CDR3 DNA sequence: TGTGCCAGCAGCGTGGACCGGACACTTGGAAACACCATATATTTT. Complete variable domain (other parts from reference TRBV5-4 and TRBJ1-3): ETGVTQSPTHLIKTRGQQVTLRCSSQSGHNTVSWYQQALGQGPQFIFQYYREEENGRGNFPPRFSGLQFPNYSSELNVNALELDDSALYLCASSVDRTLGNTIYFGEGSWLTVV.

V is TRBV19 and J is TRBJ1-5; 7 bases line up with TRBD1. The germline gives CDR1 LNHDA, CDR2 SQIVND (reference sequence). The CDR3 length is 17 residues. With 1 base clipped from V and 0 bases from J, the junction kept 6 bases outside the gene matches. The CDR3 loop reads CASSIGGQKYSNQPQHF. The DNA for the CDR3 is TGTGCCAGTAGTATAGGGGGACAGAAATATAGCAATCAGCCCCAGCATTTT.

V gene TRBV5-6 combines with J gene TRBJ2-7, with unresolved D. The CDR3 extends over 15 amino acids. Germline CDR1 SGHDT, CDR2 YYEEEE. V was shortened by 0 bases and J by 0 bases, with 10 bases between the two germline ends. In DNA form, the CDR3 reads TGTGCCAGCAGCTTGGAGCCAGTCCTCTCCTACGAGCAGTACTTC. Amino acids: CASSLEPVLSYEQYF. The full variable domain, completed using reference TRBV5-6 and TRBJ2-7, is DAGVTQSPTHLIKTRGQQVTLRCSPKSGHDTVSWYQQALGQGPQFIFQYYEEEERQRGNFPDRFSGHQFPNYSSELNVNALLLGDSALYLCASSLEPVLSYEQYFGPGTRLTVT.

The chain links TRBV23-1 to TRBJ1-5; D possibly corresponds to TRBD1 (5 bases). TRBV23-1 counts as an open reading frame of uncertain function. This CDR3 region has 16 residues. V was cut by 7 bases and J by 3 bases, with 19 bases left in between. DNA for the CDR3: TGCGCCAGCACTCCTAATTGGGACGGGAACAATCAGCCCCAGCATTTT. This translates into CASTPNWDGNNQPQHF.

This chain joins TRBV18 and TRBJ1-2; D possibly corresponds to TRBD1 (5 bases). CDR3 length: 14 amino acids. Germline V gene sequence: CDR1 KGHSH, CDR2 LQKENI. Trimming pared 5 bases from V and 6 bases from J, leaving 16 bases between. CDR3 nucleotides: TGTGCCAGCTCATTCTCTCGGGACCTGGATGGCTACACCTTC. It specifies CASSFSRDLDGYTF.

The CDR3 sequence: CASGYGQGRGEQYF. The DNA for the CDR3 is TGTGCCAGCGGATATGGACAGGGACGGGGCGAGCAGTACTTC. The chain links TRBV6-6 to TRBJ2-7; 8 bases are a match to TRBD1. The V segment lost 8 bases and the J segment 6 bases; nucleotides outside the gene matches: 12. This CDR3 is built from 14 residues. Germline assignment: CDR1 MNHNY and CDR2 SVGAGI (reference sequence).

This chain uses TRBV5-1 with TRBJ2-5, with D hard to call. Per germline, CDR1 SGHRS and CDR2 YFSETQ. This CDR3 has 14 amino acids. The ends were cut back, 1 base at V and 0 bases at J, with 7 bases in the middle. The CDR3: CASSLTANQETQYF. The CDR3, as DNA: TGCGCCAGCAGCTTGACTGCAAACCAAGAGACCCAGTACTTC.

This clone was seen a handful of times. The rearrangement links TRBV5-4 to TRBJ2-4; 7 positions agree with TRBD1. Trimming cost V 3 bases and J 1 base; bases outside gene matches: 4. CDR3 length: 15 amino acids. The V gene's germline CDR1 is SGHNT and CDR2 YYREEE (reference sequence). In nucleotides, the CDR3 is TGTGCCAGCAGCTGGACAGGAGCGGCCAAAAACATTCAGTACTTC. Encoded protein: CASSWTGAAKNIQYF.